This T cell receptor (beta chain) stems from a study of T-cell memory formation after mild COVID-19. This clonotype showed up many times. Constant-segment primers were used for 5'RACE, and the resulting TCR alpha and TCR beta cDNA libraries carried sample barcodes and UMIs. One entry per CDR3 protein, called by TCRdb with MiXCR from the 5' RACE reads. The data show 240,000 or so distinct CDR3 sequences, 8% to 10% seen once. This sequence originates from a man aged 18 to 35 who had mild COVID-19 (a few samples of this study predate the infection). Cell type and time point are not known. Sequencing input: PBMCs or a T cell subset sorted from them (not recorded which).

This CDR3 reads CASSRDIEGPQHF. DNA for the CDR3: TGTGCCAGCAGCCGGGACATTGAGGGGCCCCAGCATTTT. This chain uses TRBV7-9 with TRBJ1-5; weak D call: TRBD1 (6 bases). CDR3 length: 13 residues. In germline, CDR1 is SEHNR, CDR2 FQNEAQ (reference sequence). Trimming took off 5 bases at V and 9 bases at J, with 14 bases between the two ends. The variable domain in full, with the rest retrieved from reference TRBV7-9 and TRBJ1-5, is DTGVSQNPRHKITKRGQNVTFRCDPISEHNRLYWYRQTLGQGPEFLTYFQNEAQLEKSRLLSDRFSAERPKGSFSTLEIQRTEQGDSAMYLCASSRDIEGPQHFGDGTRLSIL.